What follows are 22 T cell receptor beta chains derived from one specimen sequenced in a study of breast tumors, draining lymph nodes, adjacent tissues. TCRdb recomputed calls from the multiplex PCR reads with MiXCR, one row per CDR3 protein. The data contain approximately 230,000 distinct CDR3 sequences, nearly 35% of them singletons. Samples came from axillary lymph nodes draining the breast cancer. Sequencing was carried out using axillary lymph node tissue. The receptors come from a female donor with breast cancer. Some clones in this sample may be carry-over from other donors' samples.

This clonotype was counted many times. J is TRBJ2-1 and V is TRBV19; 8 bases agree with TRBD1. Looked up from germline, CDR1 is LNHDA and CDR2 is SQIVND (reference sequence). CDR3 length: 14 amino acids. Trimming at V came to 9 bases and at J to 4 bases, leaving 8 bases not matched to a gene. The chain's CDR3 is CASTPGQGYNEQFF. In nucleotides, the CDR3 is TGTGCCAGCACTCCTGGACAGGGTTACAATGAGCAGTTCTTC. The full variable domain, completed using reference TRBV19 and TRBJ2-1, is DGGITQSPKYLFRKEGQNVTLSCEQNLNHDAMYWYRQDPGQGLRLIYYSQIVNDFQKGDIAEGYSVSREKKESFPLTVTSAQKNPTAFYLCASTPGQGYNEQFFGPGTRLTVL.

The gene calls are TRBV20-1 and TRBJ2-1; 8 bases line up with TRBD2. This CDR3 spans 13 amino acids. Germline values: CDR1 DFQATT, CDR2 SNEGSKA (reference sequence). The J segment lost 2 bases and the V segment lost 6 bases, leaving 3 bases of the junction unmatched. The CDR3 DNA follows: TGCAGTGCCCAAGCGGGGGCCTACAATGAGCAGTTCTTC. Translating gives CSAQAGAYNEQFF.

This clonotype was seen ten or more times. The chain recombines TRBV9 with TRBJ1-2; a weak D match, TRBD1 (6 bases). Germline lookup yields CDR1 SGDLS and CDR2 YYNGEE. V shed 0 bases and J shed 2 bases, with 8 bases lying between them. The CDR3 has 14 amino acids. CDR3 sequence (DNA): TGTGCCAGCAGCGTAGGAGGGACAAACTATGGCTACACCTTC. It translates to CASSVGGTNYGYTF.

DNA for the CDR3: TGTGCCTGGCACCCGCGGGGGCAGGACTATGGCTACACCTTC. This gives the protein CAWHPRGQDYGYTF. The chain links TRBV30 to TRBJ1-2; a weak D match, TRBD1 (6 bases). Trimming left V 5 bases short and J 3 bases short, with 16 bases between. The germline V gene encodes CDR1 GTSNPN and CDR2 SVGIG (reference sequence). The CDR3 has 14 residues.

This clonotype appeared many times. CDR3 DNA sequence: TGTGCCATCAGTGACCCGGACAGGGGGATATCTAACTATGGCTACACCTTC. It is translated as CAISDPDRGISNYGYTF. The rearrangement links TRBV10-3 to TRBJ1-2, with TRBD1 identical over 10 bases. Germline CDR1 ENHRY, CDR2 SYGVKD. Trimming removed 3 bases from V and 0 bases from J; junction bases left unmatched: 7. There are 17 residues in the CDR3.

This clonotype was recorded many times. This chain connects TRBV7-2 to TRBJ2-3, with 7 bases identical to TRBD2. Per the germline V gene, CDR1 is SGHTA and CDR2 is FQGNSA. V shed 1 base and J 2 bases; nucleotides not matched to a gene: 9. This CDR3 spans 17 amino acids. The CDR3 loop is CASSLEPRGRYTDTQYF. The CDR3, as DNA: TGTGCCAGCAGCTTAGAGCCGCGGGGGAGATACACAGATACGCAGTATTTT.

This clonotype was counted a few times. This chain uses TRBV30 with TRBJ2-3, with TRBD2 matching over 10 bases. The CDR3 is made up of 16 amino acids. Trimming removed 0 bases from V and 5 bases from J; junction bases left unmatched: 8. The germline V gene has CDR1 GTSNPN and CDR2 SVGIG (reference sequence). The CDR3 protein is CAWSVRLAGTGDTQYF. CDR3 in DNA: TGTGCCTGGAGTGTACGACTAGCGGGCACCGGAGATACGCAGTATTTT.

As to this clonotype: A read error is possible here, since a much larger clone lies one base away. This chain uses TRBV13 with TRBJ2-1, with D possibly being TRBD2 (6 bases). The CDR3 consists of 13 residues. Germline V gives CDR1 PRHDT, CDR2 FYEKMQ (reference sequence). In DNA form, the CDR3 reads TGTGCCGGCAGCTTATATAGCGGCAATGAGCAGTTCTTC. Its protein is CAGSLYSGNEQFF.

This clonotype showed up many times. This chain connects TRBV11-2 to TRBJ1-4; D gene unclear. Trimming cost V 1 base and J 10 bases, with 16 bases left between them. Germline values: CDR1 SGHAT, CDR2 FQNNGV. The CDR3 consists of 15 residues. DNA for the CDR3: TGTGCCAGCAGCTTAGCTGCGGGAACAGATAGAAAACTGTTTTTT. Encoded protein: CASSLAAGTDRKLFF.

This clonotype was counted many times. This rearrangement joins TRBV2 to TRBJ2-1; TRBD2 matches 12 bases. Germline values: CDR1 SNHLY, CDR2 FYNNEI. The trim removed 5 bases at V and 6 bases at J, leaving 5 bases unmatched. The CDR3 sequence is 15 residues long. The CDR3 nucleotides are TGTGCCAGCAGTCAAACTAGCGGGGGGTTCAATGAGCAGTTCTTC. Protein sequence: CASSQTSGGFNEQFF.

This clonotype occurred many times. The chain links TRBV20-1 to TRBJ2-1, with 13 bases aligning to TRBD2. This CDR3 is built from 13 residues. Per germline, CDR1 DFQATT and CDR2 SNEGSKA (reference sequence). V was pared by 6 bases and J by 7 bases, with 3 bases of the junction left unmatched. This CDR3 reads CSARLAGGNEQFF. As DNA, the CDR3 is TGCAGTGCCAGACTAGCGGGAGGTAATGAGCAGTTCTTC.

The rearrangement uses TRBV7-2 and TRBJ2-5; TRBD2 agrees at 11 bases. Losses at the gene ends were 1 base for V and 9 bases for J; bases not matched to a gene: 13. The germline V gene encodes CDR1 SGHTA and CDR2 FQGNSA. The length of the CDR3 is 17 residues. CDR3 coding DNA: TGTGCCAGCAGCTTAGAGGGACTAGCGGTACGCCATGAGCCCCAGTACTTC. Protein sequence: CASSLEGLAVRHEPQYF.

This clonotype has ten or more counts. CDR3 sequence (DNA): TGTGCCAGCAGCCCATGGGGGGGGGCCGCGGGCACAGATACGCAGTATTTT. Translating it yields CASSPWGGAAGTDTQYF. The chain uses TRBV7-2 and TRBJ2-3; maybe TRBD2 (7 bases). In germline, CDR1 is SGHTA, CDR2 FQGNSA. With 5 bases removed from V and 1 base from J, the gap between germline ends came to 19 bases. The CDR3 has 17 residues.

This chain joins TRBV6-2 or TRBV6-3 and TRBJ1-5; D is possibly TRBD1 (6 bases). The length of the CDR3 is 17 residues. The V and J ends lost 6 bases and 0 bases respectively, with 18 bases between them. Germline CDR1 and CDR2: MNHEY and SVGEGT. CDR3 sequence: CASSQGGGRVSNQPQHF. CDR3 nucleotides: TGTGCCAGCAGCCAAGGGGGGGGAAGAGTTAGCAATCAGCCCCAGCATTTT.

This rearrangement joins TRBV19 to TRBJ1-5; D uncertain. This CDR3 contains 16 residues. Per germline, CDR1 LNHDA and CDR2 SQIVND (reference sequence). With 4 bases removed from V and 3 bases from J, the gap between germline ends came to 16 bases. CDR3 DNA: TGTGCCAGTAGTAATGACCGGGAGGGAGTCAATCAGCCCCAGCATTTT. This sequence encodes CASSNDREGVNQPQHF.

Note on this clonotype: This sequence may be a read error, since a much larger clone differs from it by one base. The CDR3 loop is CSARDEEGGTQPQHF. The DNA of the CDR3 is TGCAGTGCTAGAGATGAGGAGGGAGGGACTCAGCCCCAGCATTTT. This chain uses TRBV20-1 with TRBJ1-5; the D gene is possibly TRBD1 (5 bases). Trimming took off 0 bases at V and 6 bases at J, with 15 bases between the two ends. CDR1 DFQATT and CDR2 SNEGSKA come from the germline V gene (reference sequence). The CDR3 sequence is 15 residues long.

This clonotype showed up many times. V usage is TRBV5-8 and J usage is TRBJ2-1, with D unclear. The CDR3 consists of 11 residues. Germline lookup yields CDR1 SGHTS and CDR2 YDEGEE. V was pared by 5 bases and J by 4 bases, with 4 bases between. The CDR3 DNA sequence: TGTGCCAGCAGTTATTACAATGAGCAGTTCTTC. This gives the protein CASSYYNEQFF.

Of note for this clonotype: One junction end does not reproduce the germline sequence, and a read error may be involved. The CDR3 region has the DNA TGTGCCAGCAGTACCCGCCACGAGGGGAAGTATGGCCACACCTTC. Protein sequence: CASSTRHEGKYGHTF. V gene TRBV12-3 or TRBV12-4 combines with J gene TRBJ1-2; D perhaps matches TRBD1 (5 bases). The CDR3 is 15 residues long.

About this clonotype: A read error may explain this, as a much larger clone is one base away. CDR3: CASSMGTANNEQFF. CDR3 coding DNA: TGCGCCAGCAGCATGGGGACTGCCAACAATGAGCAGTTCTTC. The rearrangement links TRBV5-1 to TRBJ2-1, with D possibly matching TRBD2 (6 bases). The CDR3 is 14 amino acids. Germline V gene data show CDR1 as SGHRS and CDR2 as YFSETQ. Trimming cost V 4 bases and J 5 bases, with 13 bases left between them.

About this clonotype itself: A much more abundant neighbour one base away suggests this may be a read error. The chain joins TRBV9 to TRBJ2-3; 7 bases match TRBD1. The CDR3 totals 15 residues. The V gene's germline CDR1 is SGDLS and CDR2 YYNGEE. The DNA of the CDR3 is TGTGCCAGCAGCGTAAGGACAGGTGCCACAGATACGCCGTATTTT. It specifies CASSVRTGATDTPYF.

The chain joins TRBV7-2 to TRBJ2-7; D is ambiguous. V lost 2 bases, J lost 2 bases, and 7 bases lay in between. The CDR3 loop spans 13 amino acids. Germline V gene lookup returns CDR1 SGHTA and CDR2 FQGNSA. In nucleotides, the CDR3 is TGTGCCAGCAGCTTATGGGCTACCTACGAGCAGTACTTC. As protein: CASSLWATYEQYF.

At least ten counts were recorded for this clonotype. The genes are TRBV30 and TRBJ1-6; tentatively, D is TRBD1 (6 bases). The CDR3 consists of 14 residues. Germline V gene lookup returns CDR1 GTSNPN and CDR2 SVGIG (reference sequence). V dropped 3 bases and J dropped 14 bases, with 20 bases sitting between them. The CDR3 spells CAWSVSGMTGALHF. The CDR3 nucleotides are TGTGCCTGGAGCGTGTCGGGCATGACAGGAGCCCTCCACTTT. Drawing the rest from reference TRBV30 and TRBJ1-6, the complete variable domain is SQTIHQWPATLVQPVGSPLSLECTVEGTSNPNLYWYRQAAGRGLQLLFYSVGIGQISSEVPQNLSASRPQDRQFILSSKKLLLSDSGFYLCAWSVSGMTGALHFGNGTRLTVT.